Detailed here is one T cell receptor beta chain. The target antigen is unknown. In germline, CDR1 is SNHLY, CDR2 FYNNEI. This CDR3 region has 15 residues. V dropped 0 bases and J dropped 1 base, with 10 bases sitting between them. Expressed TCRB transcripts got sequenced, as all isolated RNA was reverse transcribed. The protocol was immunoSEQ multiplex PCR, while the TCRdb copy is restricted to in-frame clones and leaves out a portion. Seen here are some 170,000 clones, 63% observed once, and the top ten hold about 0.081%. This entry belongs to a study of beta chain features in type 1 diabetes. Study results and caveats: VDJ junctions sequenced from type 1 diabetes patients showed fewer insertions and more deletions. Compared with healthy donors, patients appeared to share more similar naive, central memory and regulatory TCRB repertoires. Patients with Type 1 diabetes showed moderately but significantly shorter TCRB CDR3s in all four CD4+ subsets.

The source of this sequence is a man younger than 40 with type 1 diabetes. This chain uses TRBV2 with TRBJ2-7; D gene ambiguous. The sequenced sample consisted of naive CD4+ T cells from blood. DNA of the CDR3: TGTGCCAGCAGTGAAGCAGGCAGGAGTTCCTACGAGCAGTACTTC. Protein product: CASSEAGRSSYEQYF.